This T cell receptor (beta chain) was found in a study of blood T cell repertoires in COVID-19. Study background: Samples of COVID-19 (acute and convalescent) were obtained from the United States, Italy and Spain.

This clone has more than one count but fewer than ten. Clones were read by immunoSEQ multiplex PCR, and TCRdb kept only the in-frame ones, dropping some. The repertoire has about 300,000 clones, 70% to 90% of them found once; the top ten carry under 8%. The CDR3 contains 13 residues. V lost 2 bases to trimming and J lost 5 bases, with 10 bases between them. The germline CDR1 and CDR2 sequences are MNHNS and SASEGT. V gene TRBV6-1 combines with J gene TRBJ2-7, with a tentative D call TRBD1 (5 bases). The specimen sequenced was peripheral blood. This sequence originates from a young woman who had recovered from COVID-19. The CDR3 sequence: CASSEPPRDEQYF. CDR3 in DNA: TGTGCCAGCAGTGAACCCCCCAGGGACGAGCAGTACTTC.